What follows describes a single TCR beta chain. The CDR3 contains 14 residues. Trimming cost V 7 bases and J 8 bases; bases outside gene matches: 9. Germline V gene sequence: CDR1 MNHEY, CDR2 SVGAGI. The sample belongs to a study of cytomegalovirus exposure and HLA in healthy donors. With 60 Vbeta and 13 Jbeta primers, the PCR was carried out. TCRdb keeps only in-frame clones here, not all; method: immunoSEQ multiplex PCR. The table lists about 110,000 clones, more than 70% of them singletons, with roughly 2.1% in the top ten. J is TRBJ2-1 and V is TRBV6-5; 9 bases match TRBD2. Sequencing was carried out using PBMCs. The receptor was derived from a man in his late teens or twenties in good health and CMV-seronegative. The CDR3 nucleotides are TGTGCCAGCACCATCGGGACTAGCAGCGATGAGCAGTTCTTC. This codes for CASTIGTSSDEQFF.